The TCR beta chain described here comes from a study of human T cells and chemical hapten exposure. As for the study in general: There were per-sample TCR yield variations, arising mainly from small pooled library volume differences. Study-wide results and caveats: Expanded TCR counts at PT1 went up together with patch test score, a positive correlation.

The library tagged each cDNA molecule with unique molecular identifiers. TCRdb itself ran the RACE reads through MiXCR, one entry per CDR3 protein. The sample records about 170,000 distinct CDR3 sequences, about 30% being singletons. Time point described: patch test 3, about 24 weeks after DPC sensitization. Treatment specified: therapeutic diphenylcyclopropenone sensitization with weekly scalp DPC. The sample holds many counts of this clonotype. Its target is unknown. The CDR3 has 13 amino acids. V shed 6 bases and J shed 6 bases, with 18 bases lying between them. Germline V gene sequence: CDR1 SQVTM, CDR2 ANQGSEA.

This chain joins TRBV29-1 and TRBJ2-7, with D perhaps TRBD2 (5 bases). This receptor was identified in a woman aged 18-29 years with alopecia areata. Some clones in this sample may be carry-over from other donors' samples. Sequences were derived from whole blood, sampled in connection with sensitization to the hapten diphenylcyclopropenone (DPC). The CDR3 sequence is CSVPGLLWGEQYF. CDR3 DNA: TGCAGCGTCCCCGGACTTCTATGGGGCGAGCAGTACTTC.